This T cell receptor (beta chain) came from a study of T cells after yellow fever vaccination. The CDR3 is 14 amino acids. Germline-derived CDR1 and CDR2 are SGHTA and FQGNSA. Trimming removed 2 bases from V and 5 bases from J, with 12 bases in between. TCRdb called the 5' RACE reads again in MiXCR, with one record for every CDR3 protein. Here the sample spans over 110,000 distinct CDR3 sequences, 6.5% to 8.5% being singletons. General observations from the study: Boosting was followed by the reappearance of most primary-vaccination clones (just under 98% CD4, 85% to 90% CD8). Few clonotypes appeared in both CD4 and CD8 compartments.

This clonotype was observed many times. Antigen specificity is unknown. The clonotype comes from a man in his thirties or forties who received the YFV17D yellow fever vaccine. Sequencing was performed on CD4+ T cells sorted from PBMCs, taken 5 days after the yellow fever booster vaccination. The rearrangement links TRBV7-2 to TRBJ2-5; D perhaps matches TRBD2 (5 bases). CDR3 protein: CASSLNGPGETQYF. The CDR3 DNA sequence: TGTGCCAGCAGCTTAAACGGGCCGGGGGAGACCCAGTACTTC.